This T cell receptor (beta chain) was identified in a study of metastatic and nonmetastatic thyroid tumors. Overall study context: Blood and tumor or nodule tissue repertoires from malignant and benign thyroid patients were compared. Study-wide results and limits: As reported, TCR beta diversity in blood and tumor was significantly higher in malignant thyroid tumors than in benign nodules.

Thyroid surgery was preceded by no treatment in any patient. The CDR3 is 15 amino acids. The germline V gene has CDR1 SGDLS and CDR2 YYNGEE. The ends lost 4 bases at V and 2 bases at J; junction bases unmatched: 5. A remark on this clone: Its antigen remains unidentified.

Methods used by the authors: Clinicopathological groups of papillary thyroid cancer showed CDR3 differences that were used to build a distant-metastasis classifier. TCRdb reprocessed the PCR reads via MiXCR. TCRdb assigned the V and J calls; the authors' analysis was not used. The data contain 15,000 or so clones, roughly a quarter of them singletons. This clonotype was obtained from a female donor with papillary thyroid cancer or a benign thyroid nodule (not recorded which). Some clones in this sample may be carry-over from other donors' samples. The chain has TRBV9 and TRBJ2-1; TRBD2 agrees at 8 bases. Input material: tumor tissue. The CDR3 sequence: CASSPTSGPYNEQFF. The CDR3 DNA reads TGTGCCAGCAGCCCCACTAGCGGACCCTACAATGAGCAGTTCTTC.